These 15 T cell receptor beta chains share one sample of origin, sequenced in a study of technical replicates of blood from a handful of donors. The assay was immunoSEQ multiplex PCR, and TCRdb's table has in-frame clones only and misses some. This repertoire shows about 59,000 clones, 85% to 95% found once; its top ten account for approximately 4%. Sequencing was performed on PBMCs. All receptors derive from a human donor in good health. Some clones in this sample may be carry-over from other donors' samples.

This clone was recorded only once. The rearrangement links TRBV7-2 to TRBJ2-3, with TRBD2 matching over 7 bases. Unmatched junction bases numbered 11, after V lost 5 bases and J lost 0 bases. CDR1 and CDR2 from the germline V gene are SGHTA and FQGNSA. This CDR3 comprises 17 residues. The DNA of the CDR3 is TGTGCCAGCAGCCCACTGATCAGCGGGACTAGCACAGATACGCAGTATTTT. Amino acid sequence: CASSPLISGTSTDTQYF.

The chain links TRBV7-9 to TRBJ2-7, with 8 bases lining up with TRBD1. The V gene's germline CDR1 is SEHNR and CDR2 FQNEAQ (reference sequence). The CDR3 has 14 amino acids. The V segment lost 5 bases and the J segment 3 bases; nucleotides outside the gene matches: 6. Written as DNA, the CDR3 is TGTGCCAGCAGCGTAATAGGACAGGGCTACGAGCAGTACTTC. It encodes CASSVIGQGYEQYF.

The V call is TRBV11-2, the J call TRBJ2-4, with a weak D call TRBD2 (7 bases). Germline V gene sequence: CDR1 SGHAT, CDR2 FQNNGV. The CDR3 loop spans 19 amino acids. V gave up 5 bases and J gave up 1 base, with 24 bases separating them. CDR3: CASSPSRGGLRMAKNIQYF. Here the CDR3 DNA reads TGTGCCAGCAGCCCATCTCGCGGGGGCCTCCGTATGGCCAAAAACATTCAGTACTTC.

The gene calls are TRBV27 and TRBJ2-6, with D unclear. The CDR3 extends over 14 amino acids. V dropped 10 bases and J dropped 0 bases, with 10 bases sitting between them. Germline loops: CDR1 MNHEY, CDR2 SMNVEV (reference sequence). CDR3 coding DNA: TGTGCCACCCGCCTCAGCTCTGGGGCCAACGTCCTGACTTTC. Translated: CATRLSSGANVLTF. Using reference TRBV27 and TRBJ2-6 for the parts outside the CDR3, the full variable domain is EAQVTQNPRYLITVTGKKLTVTCSQNMNHEYMSWYRQDPGLGLRQIYYSMNVEVTDKGDVPEGYKVSRKEKRNFPLILESPSPNQTSLYFCATRLSSGANVLTFGAGSRLTVL.

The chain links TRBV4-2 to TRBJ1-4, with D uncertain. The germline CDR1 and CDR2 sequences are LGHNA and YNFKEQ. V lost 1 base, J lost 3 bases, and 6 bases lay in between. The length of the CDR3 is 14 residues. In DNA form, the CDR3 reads TGTGCCAGCAGCCAAGGGCAGTCTAATGAAAAACTGTTTTTT. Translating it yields CASSQGQSNEKLFF.

The CDR3, as DNA: TGTGCCAGCAGCTTGGGTCCCCGTGAAGCTTTCTTT. Translating it yields CASSLGPREAFF. The rearrangement joins TRBV5-6 to TRBJ1-1; D remains ambiguous. This CDR3 contains 12 residues. V was trimmed by 0 bases and J by 7 bases, leaving 7 bases between them. Per germline, CDR1 SGHDT and CDR2 YYEEEE.

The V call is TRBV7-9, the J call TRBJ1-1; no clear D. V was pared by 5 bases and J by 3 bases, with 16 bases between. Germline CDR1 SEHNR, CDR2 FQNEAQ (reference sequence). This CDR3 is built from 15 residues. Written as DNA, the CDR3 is TGTGCCAGCAGCACCTTAATTATGGGCGACACTGAAGCTTTCTTT. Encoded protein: CASSTLIMGDTEAFF.

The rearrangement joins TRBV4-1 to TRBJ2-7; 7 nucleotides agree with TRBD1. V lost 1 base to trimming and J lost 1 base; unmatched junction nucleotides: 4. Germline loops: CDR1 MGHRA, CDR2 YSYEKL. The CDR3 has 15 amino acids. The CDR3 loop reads CASSQVGRGSYEQYF. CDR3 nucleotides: TGCGCCAGCAGCCAAGTGGGCAGGGGGTCCTACGAGCAGTACTTC.

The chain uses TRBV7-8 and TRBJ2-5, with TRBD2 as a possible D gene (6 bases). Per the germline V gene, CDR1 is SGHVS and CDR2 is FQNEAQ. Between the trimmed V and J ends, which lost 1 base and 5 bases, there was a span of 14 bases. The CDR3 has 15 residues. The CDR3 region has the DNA TGTGCCAGCAGCTTAGGAGGGGCAGGGAGGGAGACCCAGTACTTC. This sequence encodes CASSLGGAGRETQYF.

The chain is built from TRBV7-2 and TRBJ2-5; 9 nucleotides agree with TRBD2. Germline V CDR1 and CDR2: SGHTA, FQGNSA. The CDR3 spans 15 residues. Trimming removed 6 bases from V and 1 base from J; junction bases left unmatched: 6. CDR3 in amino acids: CASSFTSGPQETQYF. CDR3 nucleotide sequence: TGTGCCAGCAGTTTCACTAGCGGGCCCCAAGAGACCCAGTACTTC. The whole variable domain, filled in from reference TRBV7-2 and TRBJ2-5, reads GAGVSQSPSNKVTEKGKDVELRCDPISGHTALYWYRQSLGQGLEFLIYFQGNSAPDKSGLPSDRFSAERTGGSVSTLTIQRTQQEDSAVYLCASSFTSGPQETQYFGPGTRLLVL.

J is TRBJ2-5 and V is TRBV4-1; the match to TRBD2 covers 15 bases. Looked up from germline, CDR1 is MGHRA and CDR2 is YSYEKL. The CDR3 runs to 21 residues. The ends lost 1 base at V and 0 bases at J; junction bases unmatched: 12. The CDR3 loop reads CASSQAPPSGLAGGNQETQYF. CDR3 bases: TGCGCCAGCAGCCAAGCTCCCCCCTCGGGACTAGCGGGGGGCAACCAAGAGACCCAGTACTTC.

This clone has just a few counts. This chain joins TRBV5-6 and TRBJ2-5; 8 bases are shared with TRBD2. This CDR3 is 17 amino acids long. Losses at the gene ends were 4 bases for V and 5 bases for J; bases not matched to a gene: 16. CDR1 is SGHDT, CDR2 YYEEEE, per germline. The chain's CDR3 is CASSHTGRLAYVETQYF. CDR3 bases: TGTGCCAGCAGCCACACGGGAAGACTAGCGTATGTGGAGACCCAGTACTTC.

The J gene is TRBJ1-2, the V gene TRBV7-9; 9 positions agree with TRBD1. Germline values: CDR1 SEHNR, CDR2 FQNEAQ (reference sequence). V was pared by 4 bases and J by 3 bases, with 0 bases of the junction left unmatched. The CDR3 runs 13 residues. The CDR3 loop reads CASSWDRDYGYTF. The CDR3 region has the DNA TGTGCCAGCAGCTGGGACAGGGACTATGGCTACACCTTC.

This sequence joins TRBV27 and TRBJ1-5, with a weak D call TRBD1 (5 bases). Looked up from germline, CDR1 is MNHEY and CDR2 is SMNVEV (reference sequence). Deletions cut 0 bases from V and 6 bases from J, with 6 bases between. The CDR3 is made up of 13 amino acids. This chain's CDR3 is CASSLSGVQPQHF. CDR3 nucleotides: TGTGCCAGCAGTTTATCAGGGGTTCAGCCCCAGCATTTT.

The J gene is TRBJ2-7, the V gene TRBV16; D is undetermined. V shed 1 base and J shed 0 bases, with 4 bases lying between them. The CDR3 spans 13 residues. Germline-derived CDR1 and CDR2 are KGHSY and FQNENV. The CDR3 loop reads CASSQYLSYEQYF. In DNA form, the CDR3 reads TGTGCCAGCAGCCAATATCTCTCCTACGAGCAGTACTTC.